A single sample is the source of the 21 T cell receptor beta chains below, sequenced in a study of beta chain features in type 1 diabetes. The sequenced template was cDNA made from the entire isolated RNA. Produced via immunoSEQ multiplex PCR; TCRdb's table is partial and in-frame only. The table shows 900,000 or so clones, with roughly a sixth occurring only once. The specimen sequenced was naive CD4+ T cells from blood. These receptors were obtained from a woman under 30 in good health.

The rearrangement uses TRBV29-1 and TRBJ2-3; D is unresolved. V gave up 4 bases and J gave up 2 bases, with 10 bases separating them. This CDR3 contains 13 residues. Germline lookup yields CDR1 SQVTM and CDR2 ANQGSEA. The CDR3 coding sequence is TGCAGCGTTGGGTCTCATATCACAGATACGCAGTATTTT. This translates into CSVGSHITDTQYF.

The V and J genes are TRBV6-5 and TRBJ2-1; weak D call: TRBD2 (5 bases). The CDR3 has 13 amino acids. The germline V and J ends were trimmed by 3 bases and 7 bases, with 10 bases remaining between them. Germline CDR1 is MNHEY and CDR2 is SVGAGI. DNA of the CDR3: TGTGCCAGCAGTTATCGGGGATCAAATGAGCAGTTCTTC. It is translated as CASSYRGSNEQFF.

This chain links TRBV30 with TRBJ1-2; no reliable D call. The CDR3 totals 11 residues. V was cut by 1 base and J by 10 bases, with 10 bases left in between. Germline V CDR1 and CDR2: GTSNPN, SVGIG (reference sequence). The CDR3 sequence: CAWSAAGSYTF. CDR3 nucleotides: TGTGCCTGGAGTGCAGCCGGGTCCTACACCTTC.

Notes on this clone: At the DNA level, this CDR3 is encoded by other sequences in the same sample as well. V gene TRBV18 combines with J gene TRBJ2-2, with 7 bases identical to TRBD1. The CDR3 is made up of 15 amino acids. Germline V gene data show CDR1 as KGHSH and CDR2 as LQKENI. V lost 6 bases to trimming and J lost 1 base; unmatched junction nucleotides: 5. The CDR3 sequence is CASSPGTVNTGELFF. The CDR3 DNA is TGTGCCAGCTCCCCCGGGACAGTGAACACCGGGGAGCTGTTTTTT.

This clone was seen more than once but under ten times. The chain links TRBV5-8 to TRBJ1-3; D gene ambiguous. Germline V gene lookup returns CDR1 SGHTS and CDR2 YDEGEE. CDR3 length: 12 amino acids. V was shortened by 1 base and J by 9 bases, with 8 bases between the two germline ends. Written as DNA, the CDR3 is TGTGCCAGCAGCTTGCACGGGCGCACCATATATTTT. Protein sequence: CASSLHGRTIYF. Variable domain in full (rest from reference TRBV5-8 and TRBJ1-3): EAGVTQSPTHLIKTRGQQATLRCSPISGHTSVYWYQQALGLGLQFLLWYDEGEERNRGNFPPRFSGRQFPNYSSELNVNALELEDSALYLCASSLHGRTIYFGEGSWLTVV.

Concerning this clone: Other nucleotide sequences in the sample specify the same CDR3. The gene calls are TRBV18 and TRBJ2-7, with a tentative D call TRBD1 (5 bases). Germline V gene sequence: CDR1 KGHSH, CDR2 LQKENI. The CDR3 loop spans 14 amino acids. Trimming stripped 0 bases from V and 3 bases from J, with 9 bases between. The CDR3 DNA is TGTGCCAGCTCACCACCGGGTCAGGGCTACGAGCAGTACTTC. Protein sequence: CASSPPGQGYEQYF.

The CDR3: CASSFSTTKQYF. DNA for the CDR3: TGTGCCAGCAGTTTCTCTACGACGAAGCAGTACTTC. The chain joins TRBV28 to TRBJ2-7; the D is unclear. Germline V gene lookup returns CDR1 MDHEN and CDR2 SYDVKM. There are 12 residues in the CDR3. V was cut by 3 bases and J by 8 bases, with 11 bases left in between.

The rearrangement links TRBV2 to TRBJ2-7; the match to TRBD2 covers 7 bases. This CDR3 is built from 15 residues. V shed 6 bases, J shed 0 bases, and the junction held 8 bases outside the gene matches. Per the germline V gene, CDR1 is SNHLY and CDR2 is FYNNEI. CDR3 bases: TGTGCCAGCAGGTTAAGACTAGCCGACTCCTACGAGCAGTACTTC. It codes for CASRLRLADSYEQYF. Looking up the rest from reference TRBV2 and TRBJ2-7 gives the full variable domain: EPEVTQTPSHQVTQMGQEVILRCVPISNHLYFYWYRQILGQKVEFLVSFYNNEISEKSEIFDDQFSVERPDGSNFTLKIRSTKLEDSAMYFCASRLRLADSYEQYFGPGTRLTVT.

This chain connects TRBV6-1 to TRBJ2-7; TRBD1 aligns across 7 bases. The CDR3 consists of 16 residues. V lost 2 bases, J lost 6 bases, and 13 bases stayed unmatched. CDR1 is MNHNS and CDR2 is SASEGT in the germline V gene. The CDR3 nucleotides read TGTGCCAGCAGTGAACCCGGGACAGCGCTACGATTCGAGCAGTACTTC. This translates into CASSEPGTALRFEQYF.

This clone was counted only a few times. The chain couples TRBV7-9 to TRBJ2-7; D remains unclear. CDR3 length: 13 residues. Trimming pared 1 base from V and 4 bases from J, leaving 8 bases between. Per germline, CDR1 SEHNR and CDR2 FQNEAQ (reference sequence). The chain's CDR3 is CASSLDHSYEQYF. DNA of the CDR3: TGTGCCAGCAGCTTAGATCACAGTTACGAGCAGTACTTC.

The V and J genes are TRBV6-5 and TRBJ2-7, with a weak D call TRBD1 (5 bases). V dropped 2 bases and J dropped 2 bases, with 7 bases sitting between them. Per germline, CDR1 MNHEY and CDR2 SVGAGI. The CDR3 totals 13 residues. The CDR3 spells CASSYGAPYEQYF. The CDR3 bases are TGTGCCAGCAGTTACGGGGCACCCTACGAGCAGTACTTC.

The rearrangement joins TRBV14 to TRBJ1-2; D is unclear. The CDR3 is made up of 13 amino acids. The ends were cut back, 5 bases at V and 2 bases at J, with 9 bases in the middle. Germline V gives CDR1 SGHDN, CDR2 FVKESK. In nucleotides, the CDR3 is TGTGCCAGCAGCGTAGGGCAGAACTATGGCTACACCTTC. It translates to CASSVGQNYGYTF.

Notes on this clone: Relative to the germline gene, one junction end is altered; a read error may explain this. This chain's CDR3 is CSTRTYEQYF. The CDR3 region has the DNA TGTTCGACCAGGACCTACGAGCAGTACTTC. V is TRBV20-1 and J is TRBJ2-7; D gene ambiguous. CDR1 DFQATT and CDR2 SNEGSKA come from the germline V gene (reference sequence). CDR3 length: 10 amino acids.

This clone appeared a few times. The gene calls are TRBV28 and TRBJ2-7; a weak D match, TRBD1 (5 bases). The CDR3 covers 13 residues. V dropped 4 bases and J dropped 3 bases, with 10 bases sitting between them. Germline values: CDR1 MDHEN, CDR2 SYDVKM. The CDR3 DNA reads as TGTGCCAGCAGTTGGGGCAGGGTCTACGAGCAGTACTTC. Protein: CASSWGRVYEQYF.

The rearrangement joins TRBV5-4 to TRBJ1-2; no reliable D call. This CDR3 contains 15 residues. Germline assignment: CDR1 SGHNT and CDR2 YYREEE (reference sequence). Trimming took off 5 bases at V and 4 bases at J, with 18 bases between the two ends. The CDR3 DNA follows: TGTGCCAGCAGACCCACCGGGAGGGTAGCCTATGGCTACACCTTC. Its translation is CASRPTGRVAYGYTF.

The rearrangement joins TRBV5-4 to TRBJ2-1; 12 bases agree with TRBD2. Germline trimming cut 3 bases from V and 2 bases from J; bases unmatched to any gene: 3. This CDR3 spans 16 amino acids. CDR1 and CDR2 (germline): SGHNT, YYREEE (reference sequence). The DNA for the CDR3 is TGTGCCAGCAGCTCCCGGACTAGCGGGGCCTACAATGAGCAGTTCTTC. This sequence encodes CASSSRTSGAYNEQFF. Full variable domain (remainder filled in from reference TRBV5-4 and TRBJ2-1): ETGVTQSPTHLIKTRGQQVTLRCSSQSGHNTVSWYQQALGQGPQFIFQYYREEENGRGNFPPRFSGLQFPNYSSELNVNALELDDSALYLCASSSRTSGAYNEQFFGPGTRLTVL.

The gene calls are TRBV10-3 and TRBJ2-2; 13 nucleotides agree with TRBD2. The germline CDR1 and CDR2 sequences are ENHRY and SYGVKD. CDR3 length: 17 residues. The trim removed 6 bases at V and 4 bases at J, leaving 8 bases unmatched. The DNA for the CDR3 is TGTGCCATCAGCCAGCGGACTAGCGGGAGTAGCACCGGGGAGCTGTTTTTT. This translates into CAISQRTSGSSTGELFF.

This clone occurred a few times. The CDR3 region is CASSPRGGLWNEQFF. DNA of the CDR3: TGTGCCAGCAGCCCCCGAGGCGGTTTATGGAATGAGCAGTTCTTC. The chain recombines TRBV11-2 with TRBJ2-1, with D hard to call. CDR1 SGHAT and CDR2 FQNNGV come from the germline V gene. The CDR3 runs 15 residues. V lost 5 bases and J lost 7, with 18 bases in between.

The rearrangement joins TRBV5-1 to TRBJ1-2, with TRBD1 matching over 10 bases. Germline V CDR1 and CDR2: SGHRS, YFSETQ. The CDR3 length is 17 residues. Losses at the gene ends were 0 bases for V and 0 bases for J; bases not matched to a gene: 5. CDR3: CASSLAGQGMSNYGYTF. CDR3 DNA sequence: TGCGCCAGCAGCTTGGCGGGACAGGGGATGTCTAACTATGGCTACACCTTC.

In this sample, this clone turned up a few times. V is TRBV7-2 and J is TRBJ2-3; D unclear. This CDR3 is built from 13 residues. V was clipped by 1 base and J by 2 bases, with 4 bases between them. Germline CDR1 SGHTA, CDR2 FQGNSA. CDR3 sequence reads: CASSLEYTDTQYF. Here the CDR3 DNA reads TGTGCCAGCAGCTTAGAGTACACAGATACGCAGTATTTT.

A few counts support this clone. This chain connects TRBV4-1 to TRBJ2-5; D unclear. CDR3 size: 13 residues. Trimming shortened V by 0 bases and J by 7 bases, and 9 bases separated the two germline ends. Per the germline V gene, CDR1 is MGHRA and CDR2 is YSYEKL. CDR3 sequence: CASSQDQERTQYF. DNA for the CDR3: TGCGCCAGCAGCCAAGATCAAGAGAGGACCCAGTACTTC.